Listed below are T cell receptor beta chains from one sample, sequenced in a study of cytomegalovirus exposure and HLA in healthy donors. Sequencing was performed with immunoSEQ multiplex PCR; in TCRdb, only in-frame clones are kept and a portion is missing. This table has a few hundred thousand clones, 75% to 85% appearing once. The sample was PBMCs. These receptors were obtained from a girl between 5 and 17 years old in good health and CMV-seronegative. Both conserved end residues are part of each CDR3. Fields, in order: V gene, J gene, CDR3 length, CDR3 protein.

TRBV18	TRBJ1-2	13	CASSPGSNYGYTF
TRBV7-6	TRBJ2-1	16	CASSQLAGGYYNEQFF
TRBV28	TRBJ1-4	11	CASSFRGKLFF
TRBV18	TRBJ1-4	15	CASSPQGQGLEKLFF
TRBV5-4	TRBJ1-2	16	CASSSAGGAGGYGYTF
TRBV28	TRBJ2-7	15	CASRRVGRGSYEQYF
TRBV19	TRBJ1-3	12	CATEGRRNTIYF
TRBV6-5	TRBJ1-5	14	CASRPSGGGQPQHF
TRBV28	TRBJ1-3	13	CASLWRSGNTIYF
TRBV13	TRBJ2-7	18	CASSLPGGGQRGVYEQYF
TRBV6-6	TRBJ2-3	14	CASSAGRSTDTQYF
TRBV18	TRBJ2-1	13	CASSPTTYNEQFF
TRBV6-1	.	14	CASSEGLATSEQYF
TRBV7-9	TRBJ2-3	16	CASSLARSGSTDTQYF
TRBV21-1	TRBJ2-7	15	CASSKRGQDFYEQYF
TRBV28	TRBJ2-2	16	CASSVDRPANTGELFF
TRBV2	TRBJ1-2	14	CASSGQLLNYGYTF
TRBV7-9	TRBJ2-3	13	CASSRSLEPNLYF
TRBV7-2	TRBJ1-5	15	CASNLAGGGSQPQHF
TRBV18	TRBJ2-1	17	CASSPRGTGGEDNEQFF
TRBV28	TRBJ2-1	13	CASSPRQVGEQFF
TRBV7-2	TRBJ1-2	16	CASSLAPRTENYGYTF
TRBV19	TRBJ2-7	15	CASSTWRDRGYEQYF
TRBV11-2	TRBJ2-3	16	CASSLVAPSGMDTQYF
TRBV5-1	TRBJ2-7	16	CASSQLQGTGDYEQYF
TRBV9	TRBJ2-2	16	CASSVVGGPGAGELFF
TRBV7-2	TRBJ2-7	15	CASSLSTGRLYEQYF
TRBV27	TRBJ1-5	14	CASSPTGPHQPQHF
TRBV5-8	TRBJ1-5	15	CASSMGQLFTQPQHF
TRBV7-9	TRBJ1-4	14	CASSTQGTNEKLFF
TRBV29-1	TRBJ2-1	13	CSLRTGLYNEQFF
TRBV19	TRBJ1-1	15	CASSIDHGTGTEAFF
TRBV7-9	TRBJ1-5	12	CASSLDKEPQHF
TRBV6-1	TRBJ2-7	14	CASTDRTGNREQYF
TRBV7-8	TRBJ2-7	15	CASSLAQREGDEQYF
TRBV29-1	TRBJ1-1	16	CSVLGQGASPNTEAFF